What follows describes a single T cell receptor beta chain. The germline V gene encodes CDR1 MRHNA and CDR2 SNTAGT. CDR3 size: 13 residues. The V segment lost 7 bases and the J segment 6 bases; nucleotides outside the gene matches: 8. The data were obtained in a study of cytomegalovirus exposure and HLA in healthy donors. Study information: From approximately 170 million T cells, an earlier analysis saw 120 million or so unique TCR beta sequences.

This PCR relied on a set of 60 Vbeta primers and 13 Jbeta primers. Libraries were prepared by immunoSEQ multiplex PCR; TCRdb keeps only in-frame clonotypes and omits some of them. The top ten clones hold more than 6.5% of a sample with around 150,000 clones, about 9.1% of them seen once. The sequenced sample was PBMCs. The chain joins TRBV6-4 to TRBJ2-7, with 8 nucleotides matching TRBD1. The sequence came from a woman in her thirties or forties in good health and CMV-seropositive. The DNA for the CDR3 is TGTGCCAGCAAGACGGACAGGGCAAGCGAGCAGTACTTC. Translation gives CASKTDRASEQYF.